Below, 5 T cell receptor beta chains from the same sample are listed, as sequenced in a study of T cell responses to AZD1222 COVID-19 vaccine. Sequencing was performed with immunoSEQ multiplex PCR; in TCRdb, only in-frame clones are kept and a portion is missing. The top ten hold about 1.2% of the sample, which has about 190,000 clones, roughly 92% seen once. This sample comprised peripheral blood, obtained on day 0 of AZD1222 vaccination. The source is an adult in good health.

This chain links TRBV6-5 with TRBJ2-5, with 14 nucleotides matching TRBD2. CDR3 length: 16 amino acids. CDR1 MNHEY and CDR2 SVGAGI come from the germline V gene. Trimming cost V 4 bases and J 4 bases; bases outside gene matches: 5. The CDR3 bases are TGTGCCAGCAGTTTCCCGACTAGCGGGGGGGGAGAGACCCAGTACTTC. It yields the protein CASSFPTSGGGETQYF.

The chain has TRBV25-1 and TRBJ1-4; 9 nucleotides align to TRBD1. Germline assignment: CDR1 MGHDK and CDR2 SYGVNS. The CDR3 is made up of 16 amino acids. Trimming took 4 bases from V and 2 from J; bases not matched to a gene: 5. The chain's CDR3 is CASSVGQGITNEKLFF. CDR3 DNA: TGTGCCAGCAGTGTAGGACAGGGGATTACTAATGAAAAACTGTTTTTT.

The chain couples TRBV6-4 to TRBJ2-3; D is undetermined. V was shortened by 4 bases and J by 6 bases, with 17 bases between the two germline ends. CDR3 length: 15 amino acids. CDR1 is MRHNA, CDR2 SNTAGT, per germline. CDR3 nucleotides: TGTGCCAGCAGTGGCGACTCCGCCGGAGTGGATACGCAGTATTTT. Encoded protein: CASSGDSAGVDTQYF.

The chain recombines TRBV5-1 with TRBJ2-5; 15 bases match TRBD2. The V segment lost 2 bases and the J segment 0 bases; nucleotides outside the gene matches: 2. The CDR3 has 17 amino acids. From germline, CDR1 is SGHRS and CDR2 YFSETQ. For the CDR3, the DNA is TGCGCCAGCAGCTTAGGACTAGCGGGGGGGTACCAAGAGACCCAGTACTTC. It encodes CASSLGLAGGYQETQYF.

This chain links TRBV6-5 with TRBJ1-2; D remains unclear. Per the germline V gene, CDR1 is MNHEY and CDR2 is SVGAGI. V was clipped by 0 bases and J by 8 bases, with 13 bases between them. This CDR3 is built from 14 residues. The CDR3 spells CASSYSKEGWGYTF. For the CDR3, the DNA is TGTGCCAGCAGTTACTCGAAGGAGGGCTGGGGCTACACCTTC.